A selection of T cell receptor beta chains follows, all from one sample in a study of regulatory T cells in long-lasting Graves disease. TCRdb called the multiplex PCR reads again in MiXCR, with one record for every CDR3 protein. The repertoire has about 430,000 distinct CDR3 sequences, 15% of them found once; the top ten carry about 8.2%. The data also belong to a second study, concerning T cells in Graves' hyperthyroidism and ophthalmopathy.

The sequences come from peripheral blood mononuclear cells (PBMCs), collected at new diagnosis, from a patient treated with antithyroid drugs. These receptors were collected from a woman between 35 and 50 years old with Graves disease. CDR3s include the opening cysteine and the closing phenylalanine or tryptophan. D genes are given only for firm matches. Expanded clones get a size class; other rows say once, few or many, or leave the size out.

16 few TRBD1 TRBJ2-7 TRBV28 TGTGCCAGCAGTTTATGGACCGGGACAGGGGTCTACGAGCAGTACTTC CASSLWTGTGVYEQYF
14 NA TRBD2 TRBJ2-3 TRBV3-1 TGTGCCAGCAGGCCTAGCGGGAGTACAGATACGCAGTATTTT CASRPSGSTDTQYF
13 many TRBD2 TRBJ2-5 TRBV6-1 TGTGCCAGCAGTCGGCTAGCGGGAGAGACCCAGTACTTC CASSRLAGETQYF
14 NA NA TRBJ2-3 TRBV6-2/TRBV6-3 TGTGCCAGCAGGGCGTGGGCTAGCACAGATACGCAGTATTTT CASRAWASTDTQYF
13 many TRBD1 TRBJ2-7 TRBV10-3 TGTGCCACAGGACAGGGGGTCCCCTACGAGCAGTACTTC CATGQGVPYEQYF
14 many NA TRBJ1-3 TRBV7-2 TGTGCCAGCAAACGAGACAGGTCTGGAAACACCATATATTTT CASKRDRSGNTIYF
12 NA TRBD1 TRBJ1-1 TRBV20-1 TGCAGTGCCATACCAGGGGGGACTGAAGCTTTCTTT CSAIPGGTEAFF
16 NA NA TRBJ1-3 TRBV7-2 TGCGCCAGCAGCCAAGATTATACACGCTCTGGAAACACCATATATTTT CASSQDYTRSGNTIYF
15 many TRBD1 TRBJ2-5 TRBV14 TGTGCCAGCAGCCCGACAGGGCGCCAGGGAGAGACCCAGTACTTC CASSPTGRQGETQYF
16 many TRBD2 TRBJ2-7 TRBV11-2 TGTGCCAGCAGCTTGGGGGGACTAGCGGTATCCTACGAGCAGTACTTC CASSLGGLAVSYEQYF
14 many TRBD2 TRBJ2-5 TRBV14 TGTGCCAGCAGCCCCCGACTAGCTTCGGAGACCCAGTACTTC CASSPRLASETQYF
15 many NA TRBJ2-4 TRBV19 TGTGCCAGTAGTATAGTGAGCGGGGCCAAAAACATTCAGTACTTC CASSIVSGAKNIQYF
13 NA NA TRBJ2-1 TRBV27 TGTGCCAGCAGTTTATCGAGGTGGAATGAGCAGTTCTTC CASSLSRWNEQFF
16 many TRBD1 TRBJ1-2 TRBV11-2 TGTGCCAGCAGCTTAGATCGGAGGACAGGGAACTATGGCTACACCTTC CASSLDRRTGNYGYTF
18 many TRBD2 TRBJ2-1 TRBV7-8 TGTGCCAGCAGCCCTCGGGGTAGCGGGAGTTCGGAATACAATGAGCAGTTCTTC CASSPRGSGSSEYNEQFF
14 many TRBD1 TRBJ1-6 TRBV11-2 TGTGCCAGCAGCACGACAGGGTATAATTCACCCCTCCACTTT CASSTTGYNSPLHF
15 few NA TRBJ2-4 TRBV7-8 TGTGCCAGCAGCTACCTAGCTGGAGCCAAAAACATTCAGTACTTC CASSYLAGAKNIQYF
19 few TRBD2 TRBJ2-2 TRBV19 TGTGCCAGTAGTATAGCCTGGACTAGCGGGAGGGGGAACACCGGGGAGCTGTTTTTT CASSIAWTSGRGNTGELFF
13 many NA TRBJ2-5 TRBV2 TGTGCCAGCAGTAAGGAGAAGGGGGAGACCCAGTACTTC CASSKEKGETQYF
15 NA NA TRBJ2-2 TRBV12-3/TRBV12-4 TGTGCCAGCACCGGGGGGACAGGGAACACCGGGGAGCTGTTTTTT CASTGGTGNTGELFF
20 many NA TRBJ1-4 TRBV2 TGTGCCAGCAGTGATACCTTGTCGGACAGCCCCGCAGGGATTAATGAAAAACTGTTTTTT CASSDTLSDSPAGINEKLFF
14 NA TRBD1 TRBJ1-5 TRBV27 TGTGCCAGCAGACCAGGGACAGACAATCAGCCCCAGCATTTT CASRPGTDNQPQHF
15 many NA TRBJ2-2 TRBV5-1 TGCGCCAGCAGGGTTGCGGGCAACCCTACCGGGGAGCTGTTTTTT CASRVAGNPTGELFF
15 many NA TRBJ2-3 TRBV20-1 TGCAGTGCTAGAGTTGGGGCTAGCGGCACAGATACGCAGTATTTT CSARVGASGTDTQYF
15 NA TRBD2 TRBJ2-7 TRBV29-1 TGCAGCGTTGGGTTTGTTAGCGGGAGTCCCTACGAGCAGTACTTC CSVGFVSGSPYEQYF
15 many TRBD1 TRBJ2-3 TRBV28 TGTGCCAGCAGTTTGGGACAGGGGGCAACAGATACGCAGTATTTT CASSLGQGATDTQYF
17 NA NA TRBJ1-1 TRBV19 TGTGCCAGTAGTATTTTAGGGACACAGGGAGTGAGCACTGAAGCTTTCTTT CASSILGTQGVSTEAFF
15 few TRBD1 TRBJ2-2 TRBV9 TGTGCCAGCAGCGTACAGGGGGCTGTAACCGGGGAGCTGTTTTTT CASSVQGAVTGELFF
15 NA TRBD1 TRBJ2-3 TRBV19 TGTGCCAGTAGTATCGGACAGGGGGCATGGGATACGCAGTATTTT CASSIGQGAWDTQYF
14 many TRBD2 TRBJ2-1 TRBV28 TGTGCCACGTTGACTAGCGGGAGGTCAAATGAGCAGTTCTTC CATLTSGRSNEQFF
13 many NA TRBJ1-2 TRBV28 TGTGCCAGCACCCTGACCCGGAACTATGGCTACACCTTC CASTLTRNYGYTF
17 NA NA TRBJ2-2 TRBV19 TGTGCCAGTAGTCCATCCGGGGGGGGGACAGGGCCCGGGGAGCTGTTTTTT CASSPSGGGTGPGELFF
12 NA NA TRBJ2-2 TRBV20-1 TGCAGTGCTAGGCGGGACACCGGGGAGCTGTTTTTT CSARRDTGELFF
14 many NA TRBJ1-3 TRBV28 TGTGCCAGCAGTTTATTGGAGACTGGAAACACCATATATTTT CASSLLETGNTIYF
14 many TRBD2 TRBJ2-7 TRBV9 TGTGCCAGCAGCGTAGGGGGAGGGGCCTACGAGCAGTACTTC CASSVGGGAYEQYF
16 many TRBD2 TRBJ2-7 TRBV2 TGTGCCAGCAGTGAGTGGCTAGCGGTCGGAAGCTACGAGCAGTACTTC CASSEWLAVGSYEQYF
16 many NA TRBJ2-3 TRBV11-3 TGTGCCAGCAGCCTAGGAGCGATCGGGTCGGCAGATACGCAGTATTTT CASSLGAIGSADTQYF
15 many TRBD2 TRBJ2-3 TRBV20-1 TGCAGTGCTAGAGCCCCCCTAGCGGGAGCCGGTACGCAGTATTTT CSARAPLAGAGTQYF
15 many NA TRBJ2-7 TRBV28 TGTGCCAGCAGTTTGGAAAGCGGAGTCCCCTACGAGCAGTACTTC CASSLESGVPYEQYF
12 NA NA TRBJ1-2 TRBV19 TGTGCCAGTCTGGGACAAAGCTATGGCTACACCTTC CASLGQSYGYTF
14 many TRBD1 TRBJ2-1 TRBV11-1 TGTGCCAGCAGCTTACCCGGGACAGGGAACGAGCAGTTCTTC CASSLPGTGNEQFF
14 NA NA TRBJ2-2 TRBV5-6 TGTGCCAGCAGCTTGGTATCCGGCACCGGGGAGCTGTTTTTT CASSLVSGTGELFF
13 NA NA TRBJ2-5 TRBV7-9 TGTGCCAGCAGCCACCCGAGGGGAGAGACCCGGTACTTC CASSHPRGETRYF
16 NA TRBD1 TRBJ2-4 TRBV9 TGTGCCAGCAGCGTACAGACGACAGGGGATATGAGCATTCAGTACTTC CASSVQTTGDMSIQYF
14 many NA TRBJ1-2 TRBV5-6 TGTGCCAGCAGCTTGGGTCTTAGGAACTATGGCTACACCTTC CASSLGLRNYGYTF
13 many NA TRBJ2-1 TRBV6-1 TGTGCCAGCAGTCAGAGTTGGTACAATGAGCAGTTCTTC CASSQSWYNEQFF
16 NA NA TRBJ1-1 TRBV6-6 TGTGCCAGCAGTTACTCGATCGGGTCCGGGAACACTGAAGCTTTCTTT CASSYSIGSGNTEAFF
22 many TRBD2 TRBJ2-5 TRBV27 TGTGCCAGCAGTTCCGCCGGGCCCTGGGGACTAGCGGGGGACTGGGGCCAAGAGACCCAGTACTTC CASSSAGPWGLAGDWGQETQYF